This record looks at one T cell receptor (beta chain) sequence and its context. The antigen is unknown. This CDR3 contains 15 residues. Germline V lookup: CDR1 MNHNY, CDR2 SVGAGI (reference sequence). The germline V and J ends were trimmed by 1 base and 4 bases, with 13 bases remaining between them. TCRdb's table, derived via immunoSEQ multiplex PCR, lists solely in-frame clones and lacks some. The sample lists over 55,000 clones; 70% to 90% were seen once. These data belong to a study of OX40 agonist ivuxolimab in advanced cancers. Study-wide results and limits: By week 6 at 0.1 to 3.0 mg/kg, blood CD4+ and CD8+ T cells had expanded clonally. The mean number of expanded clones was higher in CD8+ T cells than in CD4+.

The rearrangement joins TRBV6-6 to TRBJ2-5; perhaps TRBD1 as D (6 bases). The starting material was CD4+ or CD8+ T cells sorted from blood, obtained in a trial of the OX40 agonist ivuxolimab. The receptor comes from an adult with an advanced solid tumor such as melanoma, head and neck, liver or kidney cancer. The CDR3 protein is CASSYYPGAIETQYF. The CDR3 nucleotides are TGTGCCAGCAGTTACTACCCAGGGGCCATAGAGACCCAGTACTTC.